These T cell receptor beta chains were read from a single sample in a study of human T cells and chemical hapten exposure. TCRdb processed the RACE reads anew with MiXCR; each CDR3 protein has one entry. The sample shows some 350,000 distinct CDR3 sequences, roughly 6.9% of them seen only once. Material: whole blood, obtained in connection with sensitization to the hapten diphenylcyclopropenone (DPC). Receptors were obtained from a woman aged 18 to 35 with alopecia areata. Some clones in this sample may be carry-over from other donors' samples. Each CDR3 is given with its conserved first and last residue. The D gene is left open where the match is weak. For some rows the clone size is stated as once, few or many, or as a class when expanded; others skip it.

D: .; length: 12; J: TRBJ1-4; V: TRBV20-1; size: .; CDR3: CSARDDSEKLFF; DNA: TGCAGTGCTAGAGATGACAGTGAAAAACTGTTTTTT
D: TRBD1; length: 18; J: TRBJ1-6; V: TRBV6-6; size: few; CDR3: CASSSKRQGLTVGSPLHF; DNA: TGTGCCAGCAGTTCCAAAAGACAGGGCCTGACTGTCGGTTCACCCCTCCACTTT
D: TRBD1; length: 15; J: TRBJ1-6; V: TRBV20-1; size: .; CDR3: CSARQGKSYNSPLHF; DNA: TGCAGTGCTCGACAGGGGAAGTCCTATAATTCACCCCTCCACTTT
D: TRBD2; length: 13; J: TRBJ2-7; V: TRBV20-1; size: many; CDR3: CSASYGGADEQYF; DNA: TGCAGTGCTAGTTACGGGGGGGCCGACGAGCAGTACTTC
D: .; length: 15; J: TRBJ1-3; V: TRBV6-5; size: few; CDR3: CASSYGQGVGNTIYF; DNA: TGTGCCAGCAGTTACGGGCAGGGAGTAGGAAACACCATATATTTT
D: TRBD1; length: 15; J: TRBJ2-5; V: TRBV5-6; size: many; CDR3: CASSSGTGGGETQYF; DNA: TGTGCCAGCAGTTCCGGGACAGGGGGCGGAGAGACCCAGTACTTC
D: TRBD2; length: 18; J: TRBJ2-3; V: TRBV10-3; size: few; CDR3: CAISESISTSRSADTQYF; DNA: TGTGCCATCAGTGAGTCAATATCGACTAGCCGATCAGCAGATACGCAGTATTTT
D: .; length: 13; J: TRBJ1-5; V: TRBV20-1; size: .; CDR3: CSASGQPNQPQHF; DNA: TGCAGTGCTAGTGGTCAGCCCAATCAGCCCCAGCATTTT
D: .; length: 15; J: TRBJ2-7; V: TRBV13; size: few; CDR3: CASSSNSGTSYEQYF; DNA: TGTGCCAGCAGCTCCAACAGTGGGACATCCTACGAGCAGTACTTC
D: .; length: 14; J: TRBJ1-6; V: TRBV28; size: many; CDR3: CASSLLGVGSPLHF; DNA: TGTGCCAGCAGTTTATTAGGGGTTGGTTCACCCCTCCACTTT
D: .; length: 14; J: TRBJ2-3; V: TRBV7-2; size: .; CDR3: CASSLKAVRDTQYF; DNA: TGTGCCAGCAGCTTAAAGGCGGTTAGAGATACGCAGTATTTT
D: .; length: 15; J: TRBJ2-3; V: TRBV11-2; size: many; CDR3: CASSLRGAFTDTQYF; DNA: TGTGCCAGCAGCTTACGAGGGGCCTTCACAGATACGCAGTATTTT
D: TRBD2; length: 11; J: TRBJ2-7; V: TRBV28; size: many; CDR3: CASRWGGEQYF; DNA: TGTGCCAGCAGGTGGGGGGGTGAGCAGTACTTC
D: .; length: 13; J: TRBJ2-7; V: TRBV6-6; size: few; CDR3: CASSYGLPVEQYF; DNA: TGTGCCAGCAGTTACGGCCTCCCGGTCGAGCAGTACTTC
D: TRBD2; length: 15; J: TRBJ2-2; V: TRBV6-6; size: many; CDR3: CASSPGRVNTGELFF; DNA: TGTGCCAGCAGTCCCGGGAGGGTGAACACCGGGGAGCTGTTTTTT
D: .; length: 12; J: TRBJ2-7; V: TRBV28; size: few; CDR3: CAIGYRGHEQYF; DNA: TGTGCCATTGGGTACCGGGGCCACGAGCAGTACTTC
D: TRBD1; length: 14; J: TRBJ2-4; V: TRBV7-2; size: few; CDR3: CASSLQGARNIQYF; DNA: TGTGCCAGCAGCTTACAGGGGGCAAGAAACATTCAGTACTTC
D: .; length: 15; J: TRBJ1-1; V: TRBV4-1; size: many; CDR3: CASSQGPSADTEAFF; DNA: TGCGCCAGCAGCCAAGGCCCCTCGGCGGACACTGAAGCTTTCTTT
D: .; length: 14; J: TRBJ2-5; V: TRBV29-1; size: many; CDR3: CSVGWEEDSETQYF; DNA: TGCAGCGTTGGGTGGGAAGAGGATTCAGAGACCCAGTACTTC
D: .; length: 12; J: TRBJ1-1; V: TRBV6-5; size: .; CDR3: CASSATWSQAFF; DNA: TGTGCCAGCTCGGCCACTTGGTCCCAAGCTTTCTTT
D: .; length: 14; J: TRBJ1-2; V: TRBV27; size: .; CDR3: CASSLRGTLYGYTF; DNA: TGTGCCAGCAGTCTCAGAGGGACTCTCTATGGCTACACCTTC
D: TRBD2; length: 13; J: TRBJ2-5; V: TRBV20-1; size: few; CDR3: CSAIGRVEETQYF; DNA: TGCAGTGCCATCGGGAGGGTCGAAGAGACCCAGTACTTC
D: .; length: 11; J: TRBJ2-1; V: TRBV3-1; size: .; CDR3: CASRQVNEQFF; DNA: TGTGCCAGCAGACAGGTAAATGAGCAGTTCTTC
D: .; length: 13; J: TRBJ1-1; V: TRBV7-7; size: few; CDR3: CASSLATYTEAFF; DNA: TGTGCTAGCAGCTTAGCGACTTACACTGAAGCTTTCTTT
D: TRBD2; length: 14; J: TRBJ2-7; V: TRBV9; size: .; CDR3: CASSVGGRQDEQYF; DNA: TGTGCCAGCAGCGTCGGGGGGAGGCAGGACGAGCAGTACTTC
D: .; length: 16; J: TRBJ2-7; V: TRBV11-3; size: .; CDR3: CASSLAGGTAVHEQYF; DNA: TGTGCCAGCAGCTTAGCCGGGGGCACAGCTGTCCACGAGCAGTACTTC
D: .; length: 14; J: TRBJ2-5; V: TRBV20-1; size: .; CDR3: CSARSPTSAETQYF; DNA: TGCAGTGCTAGATCTCCGACTAGTGCAGAGACCCAGTACTTC
D: TRBD1; length: 15; J: TRBJ2-7; V: TRBV6-2/TRBV6-3; size: many; CDR3: CASRPYPGQGNEQYF; DNA: TGTGCCAGCAGGCCTTACCCGGGACAGGGTAACGAGCAGTACTTC
D: .; length: 16; J: TRBJ1-1; V: TRBV3-1; size: .; CDR3: CASSLNRASGLAEAFF; DNA: TGTGCCAGCAGCCTTAACCGGGCCAGCGGACTTGCTGAAGCTTTCTTT
D: TRBD2; length: 14; J: TRBJ2-3; V: TRBV7-2; size: few; CDR3: CASSMSLAGDTQYF; DNA: TGTGCCAGCAGCATGAGCTTAGCGGGAGATACGCAGTATTTT
D: TRBD1; length: 15; J: TRBJ2-1; V: TRBV7-2; size: few; CDR3: CASSPQGTGTNEQFF; DNA: TGTGCCAGCAGCCCGCAAGGGACAGGGACGAATGAGCAGTTCTTC
D: .; length: 11; J: TRBJ2-3; V: TRBV12-3/TRBV12-4; size: .; CDR3: CASTLRDTQYF; DNA: TGTGCCAGCACCTTGAGAGATACGCAGTATTTT